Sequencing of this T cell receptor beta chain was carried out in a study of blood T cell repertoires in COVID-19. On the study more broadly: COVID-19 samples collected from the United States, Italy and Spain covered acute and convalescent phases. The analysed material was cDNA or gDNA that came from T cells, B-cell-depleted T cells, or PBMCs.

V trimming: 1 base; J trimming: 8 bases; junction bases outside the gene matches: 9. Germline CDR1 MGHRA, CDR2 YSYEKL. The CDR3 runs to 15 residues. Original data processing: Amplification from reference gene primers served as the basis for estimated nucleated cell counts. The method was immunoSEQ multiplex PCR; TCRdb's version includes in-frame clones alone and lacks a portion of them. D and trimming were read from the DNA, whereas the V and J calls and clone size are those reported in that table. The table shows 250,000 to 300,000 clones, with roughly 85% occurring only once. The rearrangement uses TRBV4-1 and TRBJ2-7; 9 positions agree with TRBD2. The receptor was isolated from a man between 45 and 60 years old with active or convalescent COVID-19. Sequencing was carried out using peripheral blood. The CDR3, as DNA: TGCGCCAGCAGCCAAGCGCCGGGACTAGCTCCTAAGCAGTACTTC. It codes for CASSQAPGLAPKQYF.